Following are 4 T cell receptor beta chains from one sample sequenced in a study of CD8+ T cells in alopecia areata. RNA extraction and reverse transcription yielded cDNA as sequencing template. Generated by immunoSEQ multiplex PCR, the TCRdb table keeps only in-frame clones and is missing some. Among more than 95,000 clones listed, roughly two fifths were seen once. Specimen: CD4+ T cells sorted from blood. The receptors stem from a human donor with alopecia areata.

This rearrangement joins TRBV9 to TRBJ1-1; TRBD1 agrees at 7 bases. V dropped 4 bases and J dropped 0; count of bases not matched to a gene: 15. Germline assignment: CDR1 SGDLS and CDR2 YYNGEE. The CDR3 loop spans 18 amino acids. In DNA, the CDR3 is TGTGCCAGCAGCTCGCACAGGGGAGGACCGATGATGAACACTGAAGCTTTCTTT. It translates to CASSSHRGGPMMNTEAFF.

The CDR3, as DNA: TGTGCCAGCATGATGGGACCCTTCGAATATGAAAAACTGTTTTTT. This translates into CASMMGPFEYEKLFF. The chain has TRBV5-6 and TRBJ1-4; D possibly corresponds to TRBD1 (5 bases). The length of the CDR3 is 15 residues. V was shortened by 6 bases and J by 6 bases, with 18 bases between the two germline ends. Germline values: CDR1 SGHDT, CDR2 YYEEEE.

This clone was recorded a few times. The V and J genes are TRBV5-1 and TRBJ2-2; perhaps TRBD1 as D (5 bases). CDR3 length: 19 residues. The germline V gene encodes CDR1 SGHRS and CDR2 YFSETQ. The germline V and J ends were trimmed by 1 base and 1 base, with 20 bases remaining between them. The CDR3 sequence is CASSLSRWGRNQNTGELFF. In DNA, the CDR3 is TGCGCCAGCAGCTTGTCGCGGTGGGGCAGGAACCAGAACACCGGGGAGCTGTTTTTT. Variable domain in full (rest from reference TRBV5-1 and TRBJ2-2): KAGVTQTPRYLIKTRGQQVTLSCSPISGHRSVSWYQQTPGQGLQFLFEYFSETQRNKGNFPGRFSGRQFSNSRSEMNVSTLELGDSALYLCASSLSRWGRNQNTGELFFGEGSRLTVL.

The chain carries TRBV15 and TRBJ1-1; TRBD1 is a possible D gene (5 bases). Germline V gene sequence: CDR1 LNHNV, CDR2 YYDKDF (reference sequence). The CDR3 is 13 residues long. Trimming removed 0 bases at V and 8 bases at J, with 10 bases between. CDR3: CATSRDWGREAFF. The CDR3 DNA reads TGTGCCACCAGCAGAGATTGGGGCAGAGAAGCTTTCTTT.